This T cell receptor (beta chain) was captured in a study of cytomegalovirus exposure and HLA in healthy donors. Study-level results: CMV antigen specificity of a few CMV-associated chains was confirmed in vitro. Researchers catalogued 150 or so TCR beta chains as cytomegalovirus-associated.

Everyone who donated was a healthy bone marrow donor. The PCR contained 60 Vbeta and 13 Jbeta primers. In the original workflow: Approximately 12 million of 70 million to 80 million unique TCR beta chains were shared, per a later count. The assay was immunoSEQ multiplex PCR, and TCRdb's table has in-frame clones only and misses some. V and J calls and clone size are those listed in that table; D and trimming were worked out from the DNA. The data show 150,000 to 200,000 clones, about four fifths seen once. A word on this clone: Its antigen is unidentified.

What was sequenced was PBMCs. The origin of this receptor is a woman younger than 35 in good health and CMV-seronegative.

The CDR3 is CASSREPSGSYNEQFF. The CDR3 DNA follows: TGTGCCAGCAGCCGTGAACCTAGCGGTTCCTACAATGAGCAGTTCTTC. The gene calls are TRBV27 and TRBJ2-1; TRBD2 matches 7 bases. Germline trimming cut 6 bases from V and 1 base from J; bases unmatched to any gene: 9. CDR1 and CDR2 (germline): MNHEY, SMNVEV (reference sequence). The CDR3 contains 16 residues.